This T cell receptor (beta chain) was captured by sequencing in a study of vaccination and CD4 T cells after COVID-19. Looking at the study overall: Samples after vaccination came a median around eleven weeks past dose two, ranging 14 to 241.

Regarding treatment: roughly ten-day PBMC culture with coronavirus spike peptide pools or control peptides (ViraFEST assay). Notes on this clonotype: Its target is unknown.

The CDR3 covers 12 residues. With 5 bases removed from V and 7 bases from J, the gap between germline ends came to 12 bases. Germline CDR1 reads SGHRS; CDR2 reads YFSETQ. Oncomine TCR Beta short-read sequencing was applied to DNA from cultured CD4+ T cells. TCRdb re-called the PCR reads with MiXCR, one entry per CDR3 protein. The data contain 9,900 or so distinct CDR3 sequences, around half of them seen just once; the ten biggest clones take up over 7%. Sequenced: CD4+ T cells from blood, cultured in vitro. The genes are TRBV5-1 and TRBJ1-1; D is perhaps TRBD1 (6 bases). The sequence was obtained from a human donor who had recovered from COVID-19. The DNA for the CDR3 is TGCGCCAGCAGAAGGACAGCGGATGAAGCTTTCTTT. Protein: CASRRTADEAFF.